Listed below are T cell receptor beta chains from one sample, sequenced in a study of blood T cell repertoires in COVID-19. Sequenced by immunoSEQ multiplex PCR; TCRdb stores in-frame clones only, minus some. The table records about 270,000 clones, 85% to 90% of them present only once. Sequencing input: PBMCs or T cells enriched from blood (not recorded which). All receptors derive from a woman between 18 and 29 years old who had recovered from COVID-19. Both conserved end residues are part of each CDR3. The D gene is left open where the match is weak. Expanded clones get a size class; other rows say once, few or many, or leave the size out.

cdr3_nt cdr3_aa j_call clone_size v_call d_call
TGTGCCAGCAGCCTCGCCCTAAGAGAGACCCAGTACTTC CASSLALRETQYF TRBJ2-5 . TRBV11-1 .
TGTGCCAGCAGCACGGGACAGGGGAGCCCTGATGAGCAGTTCTTC CASSTGQGSPDEQFF TRBJ2-1 . TRBV21-1 .
TGTGCCAGCAGAGTAGACAGACCTTATAGCAATCAGCCCCAGCATTTT CASRVDRPYSNQPQHF TRBJ1-5 . TRBV2 .
TGTGCCAGCAGTTCCCAGGGGTCCAACTATGGCTACACCTTC CASSSQGSNYGYTF TRBJ1-2 . TRBV7-9 .
TGTGCCAGCTCACCACCGGGTAGGGGCGGTCAGCCCCAGCATTTT CASSPPGRGGQPQHF TRBJ1-5 once TRBV18 .
TGCGCCAGCAGCGTCGGGACTAGCGGGAATGAGCAGTTCTTC CASSVGTSGNEQFF TRBJ2-1 . TRBV5-1 TRBD2
TGTGCCAGCAGCTACCAGGCGATCTATGGCTACACCTTC CASSYQAIYGYTF TRBJ1-2 . TRBV5-6 .
TGCGCCAGCAGTGTTACCGGGACACCATATGGCTACACCTTC CASSVTGTPYGYTF TRBJ1-2 once TRBV10-1 .
TGTGCCAGCAGCTCCAGGGGAGGGAACTATGGCTACACCTTC CASSSRGGNYGYTF TRBJ1-2 . TRBV5-8 .
TGTGCCAGCAGCGCGGGGGGGTCCGTTAATTATAATTCACCCCTCCACTTT CASSAGGSVNYNSPLHF TRBJ1-6 . TRBV5-6 .
TGTGCTAGTGGTTTATCCGGACAGGGTAGAGGGAACACTGAAGCTTTCTTT CASGLSGQGRGNTEAFF TRBJ1-1 . TRBV12-5 TRBD1
TGTGCCAGCAGACCGGACTTTGAAAAACTGTTTTTT CASRPDFEKLFF TRBJ1-4 . TRBV2 .
TGTGCCAGCAGTACCCCCCTCGCTGGACAGGGTAATGGCTACACCTTC CASSTPLAGQGNGYTF TRBJ1-2 . TRBV28 TRBD1
TGTGCCAGCAGCCACGGGACTAGCGGGGGCCAGGATACGCAGTATTTT CASSHGTSGGQDTQYF TRBJ2-3 . TRBV7-3 TRBD2
TGCGCCAGCAGCTTGGGAGTCACAGGGGGCAATTCACCCCTCCACTTT CASSLGVTGGNSPLHF TRBJ1-6 . TRBV5-1 TRBD1
TGCGCCAGCAGCTTGGCAGGGGGCGAGCAGTACTTC CASSLAGGEQYF TRBJ2-7 once TRBV5-1 TRBD1
TGTGCCAGCAGCTTGGCGGGACAGGTAAATCAGCCCCAGCATTTT CASSLAGQVNQPQHF TRBJ1-5 . TRBV5-6 TRBD1
TGTGCTAGTGGTTTGGTAATGGGGGCGAACACTGAAGCTTTCTTT CASGLVMGANTEAFF TRBJ1-1 . TRBV12-5 .
TGTGCCAGCAAACGGTTCACAGATACGCAGTATTTT CASKRFTDTQYF TRBJ2-3 few TRBV12-3/TRBV12-4 .
TGTGCCAGCAGCCCCCTCCGTGGGGAGGGTGAGCAGTTCTTC CASSPLRGEGEQFF TRBJ2-1 . TRBV6-5 TRBD2
TGTGCCAGCAGCGATAGACAGGTCTTGAATTCACCCCTCCACTTT CASSDRQVLNSPLHF TRBJ1-6 once TRBV9 .
TGTGCCAGCAGCCAATCATGGCAGGTGCTTTCTAACTATGGCTACACCTTC CASSQSWQVLSNYGYTF TRBJ1-2 . TRBV3-1/TRBV3-2 .
TGCAGCGGGTCGGGGACAGGGGGCGCAGATACGCAGTATTTT CSGSGTGGADTQYF TRBJ2-3 . TRBV29-1 TRBD1
TGTGCCAGTAGTATCCCCGACAGGCACCACGAGCAGTACTTC CASSIPDRHHEQYF TRBJ2-7 once TRBV19 .
TGTGCCAGCAGTTTGACAGATAAACCCTACGAGCAGTACTTC CASSLTDKPYEQYF TRBJ2-7 . TRBV28 .
TGTGCCAGCAGTTTACGGACAGGGGGAAGGTCTGAAGCTTTCTTT CASSLRTGGRSEAFF TRBJ1-1 . TRBV28 TRBD1
TGCGCCAGCAGCTTGGGGCTAGCGGGGGGGCTGAGCACAGATACGCAGTATTTT CASSLGLAGGLSTDTQYF TRBJ2-3 once TRBV5-1 TRBD2
TGTGCCAGCAGCCAGGGACACGTCTACGAGCAGTACTTC CASSQGHVYEQYF TRBJ2-7 . TRBV14 .
TGTGCCAGCGGCAGGGGGTTTGGCTACACCTTC CASGRGFGYTF TRBJ1-2 . TRBV6-5 TRBD1
TGTGCCAGCAGCGGCCCCGACACGGGATCCGAGCAGTACTTC CASSGPDTGSEQYF TRBJ2-7 . TRBV5-8 .
TGCAGCGTCTTGGGGGGCGACAGGGGAAATCCCAATGAGCAGTTCTTC CSVLGGDRGNPNEQFF TRBJ2-1 . TRBV29-1 TRBD1
TGTGCCAGCTCACCGGCCGGGACACAAGAGACCCAGTACTTC CASSPAGTQETQYF TRBJ2-5 . TRBV18 .
TGTGCCAGCAGCTTCCGTCGGACTAGCGGAGAGACCCAGTACTTC CASSFRRTSGETQYF TRBJ2-5 . TRBV7-8 TRBD2
TGTGCCAGCAGCCAGGGACAGGGGTATGGCTACACCTTC CASSQGQGYGYTF TRBJ1-2 . TRBV6-2/TRBV6-3 TRBD1
TGTGCCAGCAGTGACGGGGTTGCTAGCAATCAGCCCCAGCATTTT CASSDGVASNQPQHF TRBJ1-5 few TRBV2 .
TGCAGTGCTAGTCAGGCAGGGGACTATGGCTACACCTTC CSASQAGDYGYTF TRBJ1-2 . TRBV20-1 .
TGCGCCAGCAGCCCCCCTGACACCTCCTACGAGCAGTACTTC CASSPPDTSYEQYF TRBJ2-7 . TRBV5-1 .
TGTGCCAGCACCGGACAGGCGAACACCGGGGAGCTGTTTTTT CASTGQANTGELFF TRBJ2-2 . TRBV6-6 TRBD1
TGTGCCAGCAGCTCGGGACAGAACTATGGCTACACCTTC CASSSGQNYGYTF TRBJ1-2 . TRBV7-6 TRBD1
TGTGCCATCAGTGTAGGAGGGCGTTATGGCTACACCTTC CAISVGGRYGYTF TRBJ1-2 . TRBV10-3 .
TGTGCCAGCACTATGACAGGTTATGGCTACACCTTC CASTMTGYGYTF TRBJ1-2 . TRBV6-5 .